Below, 30 T cell receptor beta chains from the same sample are listed, as sequenced in a study of T cell responses to AZD1222 COVID-19 vaccine. Here immunoSEQ multiplex PCR was the method, and the copy in TCRdb shows in-frame clones only, minus some. This table has 250,000 to 300,000 clones, 90% to 95% appearing once. The sample was peripheral blood, taken 28 days after the second AZD1222 dose. Receptor source: an adult who received the AZD1222 COVID-19 vaccine.

The chain employs TRBV6-5 and TRBJ2-7, with 7 positions matching TRBD2. This CDR3 region has 16 residues. CDR1 is MNHEY and CDR2 is SVGAGI in the germline V gene. Trimming removed 2 bases from V and 0 bases from J; junction bases left unmatched: 7. The DNA of the CDR3 is TGTGCCAGCAGTTACGAGGCTAGCGGAATCTCCTACGAGCAGTACTTC. Translation gives CASSYEASGISYEQYF.

The chain carries TRBV6-5 and TRBJ2-5, with 15 bases identical to TRBD2. Germline lookup yields CDR1 MNHEY and CDR2 SVGAGI. This CDR3 is built from 15 residues. After removal of 5 bases from V and 5 bases from J, the junction contained 3 bases not matched to a gene. The CDR3 loop reads CASSPGTSGRETQYF. In nucleotides, the CDR3 is TGTGCCAGCAGTCCCGGGACTAGCGGGAGGGAGACCCAGTACTTC.

The chain uses TRBV7-9 and TRBJ1-2; possible D gene TRBD1, 5 bases. CDR3 length: 15 amino acids. Germline CDR1 reads SEHNR; CDR2 reads FQNEAQ (reference sequence). V was clipped by 4 bases and J by 2 bases, with 14 bases between them. The CDR3 sequence is CASSSLTAANYGYTF. CDR3 nucleotide sequence: TGTGCCAGCAGCTCGCTGACAGCTGCCAACTATGGCTACACCTTC.

The chain combines TRBV24-1 with TRBJ2-5; 13 bases line up with TRBD2. This CDR3 is 17 amino acids long. The V gene's germline CDR1 is KGHDR and CDR2 SFDVKD. J was trimmed by 5 bases and V by 3 bases; bases with no gene match: 8. The CDR3 loop is CATSDPGLAGVGETQYF. CDR3 in DNA: TGTGCCACCAGTGATCCCGGACTAGCGGGAGTGGGGGAGACCCAGTACTTC.

The chain has TRBV29-1 and TRBJ1-2, with 7 positions matching TRBD1. CDR3 length equals 13 residues. Germline V gives CDR1 SQVTM, CDR2 ANQGSEA. Trimming at V came to 7 bases and at J to 0 bases, leaving 5 bases not matched to a gene. CDR3 region: CSGGTASNYGYTF. The CDR3 bases are TGCAGCGGGGGGACAGCCTCTAACTATGGCTACACCTTC.

The V and J genes are TRBV5-6 and TRBJ1-6; D not resolved. This CDR3 is 13 amino acids long. Trimming removed 1 base at V and 8 bases at J, with 7 bases between. Germline V gene data show CDR1 as SGHDT and CDR2 as YYEEEE. Here the CDR3 DNA reads TGTGCCAGCAGCTTGTCACGGGATTCACCCCTCCACTTT. Protein product: CASSLSRDSPLHF.

The rearrangement uses TRBV13 and TRBJ2-3; no clear D gene. Germline assignment: CDR1 PRHDT and CDR2 FYEKMQ (reference sequence). The CDR3 spans 14 residues. V dropped 2 bases and J dropped 4 bases, with 10 bases sitting between them. CDR3: CASSLYNQADTQYF. In nucleotides, the CDR3 is TGTGCCAGCAGCTTATACAACCAGGCAGATACGCAGTATTTT. Variable domain in full (rest from reference TRBV13 and TRBJ2-3): AAGVIQSPRHLIKEKRETATLKCYPIPRHDTVYWYQQGPGQDPQFLISFYEKMQSDKGSIPDRFSAQQFSDYHSELNMSSLELGDSALYFCASSLYNQADTQYFGPGTRLTVL.

The V gene is TRBV19, the J gene TRBJ2-5; D is uncertain. CDR3 length: 12 amino acids. Germline V CDR1 and CDR2: LNHDA, SQIVND (reference sequence). Trimming shortened V by 3 bases and J by 5 bases, and 7 bases separated the two germline ends. CDR3 coding DNA: TGTGCCAGTAGTATCGGTTCTGAGACCCAGTACTTC. Encoded protein: CASSIGSETQYF.

The chain couples TRBV11-2 to TRBJ2-1; D may be TRBD2 (5 bases). V dropped 5 bases and J dropped 5 bases, with 16 bases sitting between them. CDR3 size: 15 residues. CDR1 is SGHAT, CDR2 FQNNGV, per germline. CDR3 DNA sequence: TGTGCCAGCAGCCCCCTCCGCGGGCCTGACAATGAGCAGTTCTTC. Translation gives CASSPLRGPDNEQFF.

The gene calls are TRBV30 and TRBJ1-2; D is ambiguous. V dropped 2 bases and J dropped 4 bases, with 11 bases sitting between them. This CDR3 contains 13 residues. Germline CDR1 GTSNPN, CDR2 SVGIG (reference sequence). This CDR3 reads CAWSKGFGYGYTF. As DNA, the CDR3 is TGTGCCTGGAGTAAAGGGTTCGGCTATGGCTACACCTTC.

Only one count was recorded for this clone. The chain recombines TRBV4-1 with TRBJ1-5, with 11 bases fitting TRBD1. The V segment lost 4 bases and the J segment 7 bases; nucleotides outside the gene matches: 6. Germline values: CDR1 MGHRA, CDR2 YSYEKL. The CDR3 sequence is 15 residues long. The CDR3 DNA follows: TGCGCCAGCAGCCGCGGACAGGGGGCGGAACAGCCCCAGCATTTT. It encodes CASSRGQGAEQPQHF.

Here the CDR3 reads CASSQDSIRGWNTEAFF. The CDR3, as DNA: TGCGCCAGCAGCCAAGATTCGATCAGGGGATGGAACACTGAAGCTTTCTTT. The chain couples TRBV4-3 to TRBJ1-1; D might be TRBD1 (6 bases). V lost 0 bases to trimming and J lost 1 base, with 15 bases between them. Germline V gives CDR1 LGHNA, CDR2 YSLEER. CDR3 length: 17 residues.

The gene calls are TRBV2 and TRBJ2-7; D ambiguous. V lost 6 bases to trimming and J lost 4 bases, with 10 bases between them. CDR1 and CDR2 from the germline V gene are SNHLY and FYNNEI. The CDR3 consists of 12 residues. The CDR3 loop is CASSPSAYEQYF. As DNA, the CDR3 is TGTGCCAGCAGCCCCTCGGCATACGAGCAGTACTTC. Complete variable domain (other parts from reference TRBV2 and TRBJ2-7): EPEVTQTPSHQVTQMGQEVILRCVPISNHLYFYWYRQILGQKVEFLVSFYNNEISEKSEIFDDQFSVERPDGSNFTLKIRSTKLEDSAMYFCASSPSAYEQYFGPGTRLTVT.

This clone appeared once. This chain uses TRBV9 with TRBJ2-3, with D unclear. Germline CDR1 SGDLS, CDR2 YYNGEE. CDR3 length: 12 residues. V lost 4 bases, J lost 6 bases, and 9 bases lay in between. The CDR3 loop is CASSPQDDTQYF. Here the CDR3 DNA reads TGTGCCAGCAGCCCCCAGGACGATACGCAGTATTTT.

V usage is TRBV9 and J usage is TRBJ2-3; tentatively, D is TRBD1 (5 bases). V was pared by 0 bases and J by 11 bases, with 19 bases between. The CDR3 loop spans 15 amino acids. CDR1 and CDR2 from the germline V gene are SGDLS and YYNGEE. CDR3 sequence reads: CASSVESTGTGGQYF. For the CDR3, the DNA is TGTGCCAGCAGCGTAGAATCAACAGGAACCGGTGGGCAGTATTTT.

CDR3 sequence reads: CASSPGPEEWETQYF. CDR3 in DNA: TGTGCCAGCAGCCCTGGACCCGAGGAGTGGGAGACCCAGTACTTC. V and J are TRBV7-2 and TRBJ2-5, with D unclear. V was cut by 5 bases and J by 5 bases, with 18 bases left in between. Germline V gene sequence: CDR1 SGHTA, CDR2 FQGNSA. The CDR3 totals 15 residues.

The chain carries TRBV15 and TRBJ2-7; D unresolved. V was pared by 0 bases and J by 5 bases, with 5 bases between. CDR1 is LNHNV and CDR2 is YYDKDF in the germline V gene (reference sequence). CDR3 length equals 12 residues. Here the CDR3 DNA reads TGTGCCACCAGCAGAGAGCTAAACGAGCAGTACTTC. Translation gives CATSRELNEQYF.

The chain links TRBV6-5 to TRBJ1-1; unclear D gene. The V gene's germline CDR1 is MNHEY and CDR2 SVGAGI. The CDR3 consists of 15 residues. V was pared by 0 bases and J by 0 bases, with 8 bases between. CDR3 nucleotides: TGTGCCAGCAGTTACTCCGGACGGTTGAACACTGAAGCTTTCTTT. The encoded protein is CASSYSGRLNTEAFF.

This chain uses TRBV3-1 (or the pseudogene TRBV3-2) with TRBJ1-2, with D tentatively TRBD1 (6 bases). V was shortened by 0 bases and J by 6 bases, with 11 bases between the two germline ends. Germline lookup yields CDR1 LGHDT and CDR2 YNNKEL (reference sequence). The CDR3 consists of 14 residues. The CDR3, as DNA: TGTGCCAGCAGCCAAGATCGAGGGGGGAATGGCTACACCTTC. Translation gives CASSQDRGGNGYTF.

V is TRBV7-2 and J is TRBJ2-2; 7 nucleotides line up with TRBD1. The CDR3 has 15 amino acids. The germline CDR1 and CDR2 sequences are SGHTA and FQGNSA. J gave up 5 bases and V 0 bases, and 3 bases lay outside the gene matches. CDR3 DNA sequence: TGTGCCAGCAGCTTAGCTACACAGGGGACCGGGGAGCTGTTTTTT. It is translated as CASSLATQGTGELFF.

This chain links TRBV2 with TRBJ2-1, with TRBD2 as a possible D gene (5 bases). There are 11 residues in the CDR3. Per germline, CDR1 SNHLY and CDR2 FYNNEI. Trimming shortened V by 10 bases and J by 6 bases, and 10 bases separated the two germline ends. The CDR3, as DNA: TGTGCCATAGGACTGCTCAATGAGCAGTTCTTC. This sequence encodes CAIGLLNEQFF.

This chain joins TRBV18 and TRBJ1-6, with 7 bases matching TRBD1. The CDR3 extends over 15 amino acids. V shed 4 bases, J shed 4 bases, and the junction held 4 bases outside the gene matches. Per the germline V gene, CDR1 is KGHSH and CDR2 is LQKENI. CDR3 residues: CASSLRDRYNSPLHF. In DNA, the CDR3 is TGTGCCAGCTCACTCCGGGACAGATATAATTCACCCCTCCACTTT.

The genes are TRBV2 and TRBJ1-2; D unresolved. CDR1 is SNHLY, CDR2 FYNNEI, per germline. The CDR3 runs 14 residues. The germline V and J ends were trimmed by 0 bases and 4 bases, with 9 bases remaining between them. CDR3 residues: CASSEASRSYGYTF. CDR3 bases: TGTGCCAGCAGTGAAGCGTCCCGGAGCTATGGCTACACCTTC. Together with reference TRBV2 and TRBJ1-2, the CDR3 gives the full variable domain: EPEVTQTPSHQVTQMGQEVILRCVPISNHLYFYWYRQILGQKVEFLVSFYNNEISEKSEIFDDQFSVERPDGSNFTLKIRSTKLEDSAMYFCASSEASRSYGYTFGSGTRLTVV.

The chain is built from TRBV28 and TRBJ2-5; D is uncertain. This CDR3 is 13 amino acids long. CDR1 is MDHEN, CDR2 SYDVKM, per germline. The V and J ends lost 6 bases and 0 bases respectively, with 8 bases between them. The chain's CDR3 is CASSPQYQETQYF. The CDR3 bases are TGTGCCAGCAGCCCTCAGTACCAAGAGACCCAGTACTTC.

The chain couples TRBV2 to TRBJ1-2; TRBD1 agrees at 7 bases. The junction had 7 bases not matched to a gene; V was cut back by 1 base and J by 8 bases. The CDR3 has 14 residues. The germline V gene has CDR1 SNHLY and CDR2 FYNNEI. In nucleotides, the CDR3 is TGTGCCAGCAGTGAAGGGACAGGAGGAGTGGGCTACACCTTC. It yields the protein CASSEGTGGVGYTF.

The rearrangement joins TRBV7-9 to TRBJ1-3; 9 nucleotides match TRBD1. CDR3 size: 13 residues. The germline CDR1 and CDR2 sequences are SEHNR and FQNEAQ (reference sequence). V was pared by 1 base and J by 8 bases, with 0 bases of the junction left unmatched. DNA of the CDR3: TGTGCCAGCAGCTTAGGACAGGGGGACACCATATATTTT. Translating gives CASSLGQGDTIYF.

The rearrangement links TRBV5-4 to TRBJ1-2; D not resolved. V was cut by 1 base and J by 4 bases, with 11 bases left in between. The CDR3 extends over 14 amino acids. Germline lookup yields CDR1 SGHNT and CDR2 YYREEE (reference sequence). The CDR3 DNA reads as TGTGCCAGCAGCTTGAGGGCAGAGACCTATGGCTACACCTTC. It is translated as CASSLRAETYGYTF.

V and J are TRBV11-2 and TRBJ2-5; D uncertain. Germline V gene lookup returns CDR1 SGHAT and CDR2 FQNNGV. The CDR3 runs to 14 residues. Trimming took off 5 bases at V and 8 bases at J, with 18 bases between the two ends. CDR3 DNA sequence: TGTGCCAGCAGCCCCTCAGGCCTCAGTGAAACCCAGTACTTC. Amino acids: CASSPSGLSETQYF.

The CDR3 reads CASSESLGHENEKLFF. The CDR3, as DNA: TGTGCCAGCAGTGAAAGCTTGGGACATGAGAATGAAAAACTGTTTTTT. The chain employs TRBV6-1 and TRBJ1-4; tentative D call: TRBD1 (6 bases). This CDR3 is built from 16 residues. Germline CDR1 and CDR2: MNHNS and SASEGT. Trimming pared 2 bases from V and 5 bases from J, leaving 15 bases between.

This chain uses TRBV18 with TRBJ1-1; D ambiguous. Trimming left V 0 bases short and J 3 bases short, with 5 bases between. Germline V gene lookup returns CDR1 KGHSH and CDR2 LQKENI. The CDR3 spans 13 residues. The CDR3 loop is CASSPPVHTEAFF. For the CDR3, the DNA is TGTGCCAGCTCACCACCGGTACACACTGAAGCTTTCTTT. The whole variable domain, remainder taken from reference TRBV18 and TRBJ1-1, is NAGVMQNPRHLVRRRGQEARLRCSPMKGHSHVYWYRQLPEEGLKFMVYLQKENIIDESGMPKERFSAEFPKEGPSILRIQQVVRGDSAAYFCASSPPVHTEAFFGQGTRLTVV.